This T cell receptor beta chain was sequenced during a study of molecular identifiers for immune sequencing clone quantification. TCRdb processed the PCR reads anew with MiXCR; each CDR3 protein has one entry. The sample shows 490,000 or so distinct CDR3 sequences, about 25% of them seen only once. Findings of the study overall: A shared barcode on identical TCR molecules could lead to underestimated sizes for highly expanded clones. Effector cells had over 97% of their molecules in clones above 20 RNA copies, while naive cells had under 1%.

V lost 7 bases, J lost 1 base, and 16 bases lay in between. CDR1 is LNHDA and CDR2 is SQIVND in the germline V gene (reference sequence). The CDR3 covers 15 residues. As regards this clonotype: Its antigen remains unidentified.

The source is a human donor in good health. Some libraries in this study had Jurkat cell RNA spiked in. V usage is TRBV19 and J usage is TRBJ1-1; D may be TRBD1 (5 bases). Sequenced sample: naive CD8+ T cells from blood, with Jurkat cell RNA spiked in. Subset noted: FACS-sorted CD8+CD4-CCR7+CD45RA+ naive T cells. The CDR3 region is CASTLSQGPNTEAFF. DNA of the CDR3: TGTGCCAGTACCCTATCCCAGGGCCCGAACACTGAAGCTTTCTTT.